The 19 T cell receptor beta chains below all came from one sample that was sequenced in a study of early T cells in non-severe SARS-CoV-2 infection. TCRdb re-called the 5' RACE reads through MiXCR, storing one row per CDR3 protein. This sample has about 97,000 distinct CDR3 sequences; roughly 9.6% occur once, and the top ten carry around 4.7%. The sequences come from whole blood, collected at baseline. These receptors were taken from an adult who was a healthcare worker with PCR-confirmed SARS-CoV-2 infection or an uninfected control (not recorded which).

In its sample, this clonotype was seen a few times. The chain is built from TRBV5-1 and TRBJ2-4; TRBD1 matches 8 bases. Trimming removed 0 bases from V and 0 bases from J; junction bases left unmatched: 11. The germline gives CDR1 SGHRS, CDR2 YFSETQ. The CDR3 loop spans 19 amino acids. CDR3 DNA sequence: TGCGCCAGCAGCTTGGAGGGACAGGCCCCGAACTTAGCCAAAAACATTCAGTACTTC. Translated, it gives CASSLEGQAPNLAKNIQYF.

This chain uses TRBV29-1 with TRBJ2-1, with 12 nucleotides matching TRBD2. After removal of 4 bases from V and 8 bases from J, the junction contained 6 bases not matched to a gene. CDR1 and CDR2 (germline): SQVTM, ANQGSEA. CDR3 length equals 14 residues. In DNA form, the CDR3 reads TGCAGCGTTGTGGGACTAGCGGGTAACTATGAGCAGTTCTTC. Its protein is CSVVGLAGNYEQFF.

This clonotype was counted only a few times. V is TRBV7-6 and J is TRBJ2-2; 7 positions match TRBD2. The germline V gene has CDR1 SGHVS and CDR2 FNYEAQ. V was clipped by 1 base and J by 2 bases; unmatched bases: 7. The CDR3 consists of 17 residues. The CDR3 nucleotides read TGTGCCAGCAGCTTAGAAACCGGGGGGTACAACACCGGGGAGCTGTTTTTT. Translation gives CASSLETGGYNTGELFF.

This clonotype was counted a few times. J is TRBJ2-3 and V is TRBV4-3; 8 bases agree with TRBD1. Germline values: CDR1 LGHNA, CDR2 YSLEER. V lost 1 base and J lost 4; bases outside the gene matches: 4. The CDR3 is 15 residues long. The CDR3 sequence is CASSQGQGHADTQYF. CDR3 sequence (DNA): TGCGCCAGCAGCCAAGGACAGGGGCACGCAGATACGCAGTATTTT.

The chain has TRBV29-1 and TRBJ1-6; a possible D gene is TRBD1 (6 bases). Between the trimmed V and J ends, which lost 4 bases and 7 bases, there was a span of 17 bases. In germline, CDR1 is SQVTM, CDR2 ANQGSEA. The CDR3 contains 15 residues. The CDR3 nucleotides are TGCAGCGTTGGGGAGGACAGCCAAGGGAATTCACCCCTCCACTTT. Encoded protein: CSVGEDSQGNSPLHF. The whole variable domain, filled in from reference TRBV29-1 and TRBJ1-6, reads SAVISQKPSRDICQRGTSLTIQCQVDSQVTMMFWYRQQPGQSLTLIATANQGSEATYESGFVIDKFPISRPNLTFSTLTVSNMSPEDSSIYLCSVGEDSQGNSPLHFGNGTRLTVT.

This clonotype was counted many times. V is TRBV12-5 and J is TRBJ2-4, with D possibly TRBD2 on 5 matching bases. Between the trimmed V and J ends, which lost 0 bases and 1 base, there was a span of 16 bases. The CDR3 length is 18 residues. Germline lookup yields CDR1 LGHNT and CDR2 FRNRAP. The CDR3 here is CASGLVLGGGEAKNIQYF. The CDR3, as DNA: TGTGCTAGTGGTTTGGTACTAGGTGGTGGGGAGGCCAAAAACATTCAGTACTTC.

This rearrangement joins TRBV6-5 to TRBJ2-3; 7 bases map to TRBD2. The CDR3 totals 13 residues. The trim removed 7 bases at V and 7 bases at J, leaving 8 bases unmatched. Germline V gene lookup returns CDR1 MNHEY and CDR2 SVGAGI. CDR3 in DNA: TGTGCCAGCACTAGCGGCACCAAATATACGCAGTATTTT. This sequence encodes CASTSGTKYTQYF.

This clonotype occurred a few times. CDR3 bases: TGTGCCAGCTCACCTACAGGGCCCCACGGAGATACGCAGTATTTT. Amino acid sequence: CASSPTGPHGDTQYF. This chain links TRBV18 with TRBJ2-3; D is perhaps TRBD1 (6 bases). The CDR3 loop spans 15 amino acids. V was clipped by 3 bases and J by 5 bases, with 15 bases between them. Germline CDR1 and CDR2: KGHSH and LQKENI.

The chain's CDR3 is CASSLGRGDSYEQYF. The CDR3 DNA reads as TGTGCCAGCAGCTTAGGTCGGGGCGACTCCTACGAGCAGTACTTC. V usage is TRBV13 and J usage is TRBJ2-7; D may correspond to TRBD1 or TRBD2 (5 bases each). Germline loops: CDR1 PRHDT, CDR2 FYEKMQ (reference sequence). V lost 0 bases and J 0 bases, leaving 9 bases between the germline ends. The length of the CDR3 is 15 residues.

At least ten counts were recorded for this clonotype. The chain carries TRBV2 and TRBJ2-3, with 8 bases lining up with TRBD1. The CDR3 runs 14 residues. Germline V gives CDR1 SNHLY, CDR2 FYNNEI. The V and J ends lost 6 bases and 5 bases, in that order; junction bases with no gene match: 7. The CDR3 loop reads CASSLDRAGDTQYF. The CDR3 coding sequence is TGTGCCAGCAGCCTGGACAGGGCCGGAGATACGCAGTATTTT.

The chain has TRBV9 and TRBJ2-3; 10 nucleotides line up with TRBD1. Germline V gene sequence: CDR1 SGDLS, CDR2 YYNGEE. V gave up 4 bases and J gave up 4 bases; unmatched junction bases: 9. This CDR3 spans 16 amino acids. The chain's CDR3 is CASSPGDRGVADTQYF. As DNA, the CDR3 is TGTGCCAGCAGCCCGGGGGACAGGGGAGTTGCAGATACGCAGTATTTT.

This chain joins TRBV5-1 and TRBJ2-2; D is undetermined. In germline, CDR1 is SGHRS, CDR2 YFSETQ. V dropped 4 bases and J dropped 3 bases, with 16 bases sitting between them. The CDR3 is 16 residues long. The CDR3 bases are TGCGCCAGCAGCCCCACCCCTAATCTAGACACCGGGGAGCTGTTTTTT. It codes for CASSPTPNLDTGELFF.

In this sample, this clonotype turned up a few times. The chain joins TRBV3-1 to TRBJ1-2, with a possible D match to TRBD1 (5 bases). Germline V gene sequence: CDR1 LGHDT, CDR2 YNNKEL (reference sequence). Trimming took off 2 bases at V and 5 bases at J, with 18 bases between the two ends. The CDR3 loop spans 16 amino acids. This CDR3 reads CASSQPSGPKGYGYTF. For the CDR3, the DNA is TGTGCCAGCAGCCAACCGAGCGGGCCAAAGGGGTATGGCTACACCTTC.

The gene calls are TRBV10-3 and TRBJ2-1; D gene unclear. There are 14 residues in the CDR3. CDR1 ENHRY and CDR2 SYGVKD come from the germline V gene. Between the trimmed V and J ends, which lost 4 bases and 7 bases, there was a span of 14 bases. The CDR3 DNA reads as TGTGCCATCAGTGGGGGTACGGGCGGAAATGAGCAGTTCTTC. Translated, it gives CAISGGTGGNEQFF.

This clonotype appeared a few times. V gene TRBV7-2 combines with J gene TRBJ2-7; 8 nucleotides match TRBD1. Trimming took 5 bases from V and 4 from J; bases not matched to a gene: 7. Germline V lookup: CDR1 SGHTA, CDR2 FQGNSA. The CDR3 loop spans 14 amino acids. The CDR3: CASSPQGAAYEQYF. CDR3 nucleotides: TGTGCCAGCAGCCCCCAGGGGGCAGCTTACGAGCAGTACTTC.

This clonotype has only a few counts. The chain uses TRBV29-1 and TRBJ1-5; D unresolved. The V and J ends lost 7 bases and 11 bases respectively, with 21 bases between them. Per the germline V gene, CDR1 is SQVTM and CDR2 is ANQGSEA. The CDR3 length is 13 residues. The CDR3 bases are TGCAGCGCCCTACTGGAGGCCGGGGTGGCCCAGCATTTT. It is translated as CSALLEAGVAQHF.

Concerning this clonotype: Being one base from a much bigger clone, this may be a read error. The CDR3 protein is CVSSSGQSLGSPLHF. DNA of the CDR3: TGTGTCAGCAGCTCCGGACAGTCCCTGGGTTCACCCCTCCACTTT. The chain combines TRBV6-1 with TRBJ1-6, with D possibly matching TRBD1 (6 bases). The CDR3 contains 15 residues. CDR1 is MNHNS and CDR2 is SASEGT in the germline V gene.

This clonotype was picked up many times. The genes are TRBV20-1 and TRBJ2-5; D possibly corresponds to TRBD2 (5 bases). The CDR3 totals 15 residues. V shed 0 bases and J shed 2 bases, with 13 bases lying between them. Germline CDR1 DFQATT, CDR2 SNEGSKA (reference sequence). CDR3 in DNA: TGCAGTGCTAGAGATCTGAGCGGTCCTCAAGAGACCCAGTACTTC. The encoded protein is CSARDLSGPQETQYF.

This clonotype has only a few counts. V and J are TRBV5-1 and TRBJ2-7, with 14 bases matching TRBD2. J lost 7 bases, V lost 2 bases, and 14 bases had no gene match. Germline V gives CDR1 SGHRS, CDR2 YFSETQ. The CDR3 covers 18 residues. The CDR3 reads CASSFEGTSGSFGLEQYF. CDR3 DNA sequence: TGCGCCAGCAGCTTCGAGGGGACTAGCGGGAGCTTCGGTCTTGAGCAGTACTTC.